This T cell receptor (beta chain) emerged from a study of T-cell memory formation after mild COVID-19. Study-level background: Among the donors, TCR clusters were largely specific to each donor.

Study-wide points: There were some responding clones in pre-infection memory, which suggested that cross-reactive memory had joined. Contracting CD4+ clones sat mainly in CM and EM; CD8+ in EMRA.

V dropped 4 bases and J dropped 8 bases, with 15 bases sitting between them. CDR1 and CDR2 from the germline V gene are SGHTA and FQGTGA. This CDR3 spans 14 amino acids. UMIs and sample barcodes were carried by the TCR alpha and TCR beta cDNA libraries that 5'RACE produced using constant-segment primers. A single record per CDR3 protein comes from TCRdb applying MiXCR to the 5' RACE reads. This sample yields approximately 300,000 distinct CDR3 sequences, of which around a sixth are seen a single time; about 22% belongs to the top ten. This clonotype has more than one count but fewer than ten. Its specificity is not known.

The sequencing sample was made of PBMCs or a T cell subset sorted from them (not recorded which). The chain employs TRBV7-3 and TRBJ2-1; TRBD1 or TRBD2 may be the D gene (5 bases each). This TCR was recovered from a man aged 18 to 35 who had mild COVID-19 (a few samples of this study predate the infection). Cell type and time point are not known. The CDR3 spells CASSSTGRGDEQFF. DNA for the CDR3: TGTGCCAGCAGCTCGACCGGACGGGGCGATGAGCAGTTCTTC.